Listed here are 13 T cell receptor beta chains from one sample, sequenced in a study of identical twins. TCRdb re-called the 5' RACE reads through MiXCR, storing one row per CDR3 protein. The table has 450,000 or so distinct CDR3 sequences, about 14% seen once. The sample was also reused in another study, on yellow fever vaccine responses in identical twins.

Material: CD4+ T cells sorted from blood. The receptor set was obtained from a woman younger than 35 in good health.

The chain uses TRBV15 and TRBJ2-3; 8 nucleotides align to TRBD1. Germline CDR1 LNHNV, CDR2 YYDKDF (reference sequence). V gave up 5 bases and J gave up 3 bases; unmatched junction bases: 10. This CDR3 has 16 amino acids. CDR3 sequence (DNA): TGTGCCACCAGCCGGGGGACAGGTTCTGGGACAGATACGCAGTATTTT. It encodes CATSRGTGSGTDTQYF.

This clonotype was observed a handful of times. V and J are TRBV5-1 and TRBJ2-7, with TRBD2 identical over 7 bases. The CDR3 is 15 residues long. Germline CDR1 and CDR2: SGHRS and YFSETQ. The V gene end was trimmed by 0 bases and the J gene end by 1 base; junction bases not matched to a gene: 4. This CDR3 reads CASSLAPAGSYEQYF. CDR3 coding DNA: TGCGCCAGCAGCTTGGCTCCAGCGGGATCCTACGAGCAGTACTTC.

This chain connects TRBV5-1 to TRBJ2-1; possibly TRBD1 for D (6 bases). The CDR3 loop spans 16 amino acids. V lost 0 bases to trimming and J lost 4 bases, with 14 bases between them. Germline CDR1 SGHRS, CDR2 YFSETQ. As DNA, the CDR3 is TGCGCCAGCAGCTTGGGGACAGCTCATTCGTACAATGAGCAGTTCTTC. This gives the protein CASSLGTAHSYNEQFF.

A few counts support this clonotype. The chain carries TRBV6-2 or TRBV6-3 and TRBJ2-4; TRBD2 matches 16 bases. The CDR3 covers 21 residues. CDR1 and CDR2 (germline): MNHEY, SVGEGT. J lost 4 bases, V lost 7 bases, and 19 bases had no gene match. The CDR3 loop is CASKFGQVGTSGRDNKNIQYF. The CDR3 nucleotides are TGTGCCAGCAAATTCGGACAGGTTGGGACTAGCGGGAGGGACAATAAAAACATTCAGTACTTC.

Points on this clonotype: Germline is not matched at one junction end, which may reflect a read error. The chain recombines TRBV11-2 with TRBJ2-2; a weak D match, TRBD2 (5 bases). Germline CDR1 and CDR2: SGHAT and FQNNGV. The CDR3 covers 14 residues. CDR3 in DNA: TGTGCCAGCAGCTTTGATGACTACACCGGGGAGCTGTATTTT. It specifies CASSFDDYTGELYF.

There are a few counts of this clonotype. V and J are TRBV14 and TRBJ2-4, with a possible D match to TRBD1 (5 bases). V lost 3 bases to trimming and J lost 2 bases, with 20 bases between them. Germline-derived CDR1 and CDR2 are SGHDN and FVKESK. The CDR3 consists of 18 residues. The CDR3 DNA reads TGTGCCAGCAGCCAGGGGCCAAGGTCCTTCTCCCCCAAAAACATTCAGTACTTC. This codes for CASSQGPRSFSPKNIQYF.

The chain couples TRBV29-1 to TRBJ2-1, with a possible D match to TRBD1 (5 bases). V lost 0 bases and J lost 9, with 18 bases in between. Germline V CDR1 and CDR2: SQVTM, ANQGSEA. This CDR3 spans 15 amino acids. The CDR3 spells CSVEDPQGFTSEQFF. CDR3 in DNA: TGCAGCGTTGAAGATCCCCAGGGCTTCACGTCTGAGCAGTTCTTC.

This clonotype was detected only a few times. This sequence joins TRBV9 and TRBJ1-6; TRBD1 agrees at 8 bases. The germline CDR1 and CDR2 sequences are SGDLS and YYNGEE. The length of the CDR3 is 15 residues. J gave up 5 bases and V 4 bases, and 5 bases lay outside the gene matches. Here the CDR3 DNA reads TGTGCCAGCAGCTCCGACAGGGGTGATAATTCACCCCTCCACTTT. Its translation: CASSSDRGDNSPLHF.

The rearrangement uses TRBV7-9 and TRBJ1-2, with a weak D call TRBD1 (6 bases). The CDR3 runs to 13 residues. Trimming shortened V by 5 bases and J by 3 bases, and 10 bases separated the two germline ends. Germline V gene lookup returns CDR1 SEHNR and CDR2 FQNEAQ (reference sequence). The CDR3 loop is CASSTGTHYGYTF. CDR3 nucleotides: TGTGCCAGCAGCACCGGGACACACTATGGCTACACCTTC.

The table lists this clonotype with many counts. The chain couples TRBV2 to TRBJ2-1; D is tentatively TRBD1 or TRBD2 (5 bases each). Deletions cut 5 bases from V and 3 bases from J, with 8 bases between. This CDR3 contains 13 residues. The germline V gene has CDR1 SNHLY and CDR2 FYNNEI. The CDR3 spells CASSWGNYNEQFF. The DNA for the CDR3 is TGTGCCAGCAGTTGGGGGAACTACAATGAGCAGTTCTTC.

In its sample, this clonotype was seen a few times. CDR3 residues: CAWSVSPDSGNTIYF. CDR3 nucleotide sequence: TGTGCCTGGAGTGTAAGCCCAGACTCTGGAAACACCATATATTTT. This chain uses TRBV30 with TRBJ1-3; D remains ambiguous. Looked up from germline, CDR1 is GTSNPN and CDR2 is SVGIG (reference sequence). V was cut by 0 bases and J by 0 bases, with 9 bases left in between. The CDR3 extends over 15 amino acids.

The chain employs TRBV12-3 or TRBV12-4 and TRBJ2-1; maybe TRBD2 (5 bases). The CDR3 has 15 residues. Trimming pared 1 base from V and 0 bases from J, leaving 7 bases between. CDR3 sequence (DNA): TGTGCCAGCAGTTTAGGGAGGCCCTCCTACAATGAGCAGTTCTTC. As protein: CASSLGRPSYNEQFF.

This chain joins TRBV7-2 and TRBJ2-3; 9 bases are shared with TRBD1. Trimming cost V 0 bases and J 12 bases; bases outside gene matches: 10. Germline assignment: CDR1 SGHTA and CDR2 FQGNSA. The CDR3 is 15 residues long. CDR3 sequence reads: CASSLADFGGQGQYF. The CDR3 DNA is TGTGCCAGCAGCTTAGCTGACTTTGGGGGACAGGGCCAGTATTTT.